These 32 T cell receptor beta chains were all obtained from the same sample, sequenced in a study of early T cells in non-severe SARS-CoV-2 infection. TCRdb itself ran the 5' RACE reads through MiXCR, one entry per CDR3 protein. Of 34,000 or so distinct CDR3 sequences listed, around 9% were seen once; the top ten hold around 13%. Specimen: whole blood. The receptor set was obtained from an adult who was a healthcare worker with PCR-confirmed SARS-CoV-2 infection or an uninfected control (not recorded which).

The chain links TRBV7-6 to TRBJ2-7; TRBD2 matches at 9 bases. The germline V gene encodes CDR1 SGHVS and CDR2 FNYEAQ. The CDR3 has 17 amino acids. With 2 bases clipped from V and 2 bases from J, the junction kept 10 bases outside the gene matches. The CDR3 loop is CASSLKGSGGSPYEQYF. The CDR3 coding sequence is TGTGCCAGCAGCTTAAAGGGTAGCGGGGGTTCGCCCTACGAGCAGTACTTC.

This clonotype came up many times. This chain links TRBV6-5 with TRBJ2-7; D is unresolved. Trimming took off 8 bases at V and 0 bases at J, with 14 bases between the two ends. This CDR3 has 14 amino acids. Germline values: CDR1 MNHEY, CDR2 SVGAGI. The CDR3 region has the DNA TGTGCCAGCGGTCCAGTTCATTCCTCCTACGAGCAGTACTTC. Its translation: CASGPVHSSYEQYF.

This clonotype was recorded at least ten times. The chain uses TRBV7-2 and TRBJ1-4; D may be TRBD1 (5 bases). Germline loops: CDR1 SGHTA, CDR2 FQGNSA. Trimming took 2 bases from V and 7 from J, leaving 14 bases between them. The CDR3 covers 15 residues. The CDR3 sequence is CASSLRPGLGEKLFF. The CDR3 DNA sequence: TGTGCCAGCAGCTTACGTCCGGGGCTGGGTGAAAAACTGTTTTTT.

This clonotype was seen repeatedly, ten times or more. The chain's CDR3 is CATSDRDRVGTDTQYF. CDR3 coding DNA: TGTGCCACCAGTGACCGGGACAGGGTGGGGACAGATACGCAGTATTTT. The chain carries TRBV24-1 and TRBJ2-3; the match to TRBD1 covers 9 bases. This CDR3 has 16 residues. V lost 4 bases and J lost 3; bases outside the gene matches: 7. Germline V gives CDR1 KGHDR, CDR2 SFDVKD.

This clonotype showed up many times. This chain links TRBV29-1 with TRBJ2-5; 9 bases match TRBD1. V gave up 5 bases and J gave up 4 bases; unmatched junction bases: 11. This CDR3 is 15 amino acids long. Per the germline V gene, CDR1 is SQVTM and CDR2 is ANQGSEA. The CDR3 coding sequence is TGCAGCGTTCCCAGAACAGGGGGCTGGGGAGAGACCCAGTACTTC. Its protein product is CSVPRTGGWGETQYF.

This clonotype was counted at least ten times. This sequence joins TRBV7-6 and TRBJ2-7; 7 bases match TRBD1. The V and J ends lost 3 bases and 1 base, in that order; junction bases with no gene match: 3. The length of the CDR3 is 14 residues. CDR1 SGHVS and CDR2 FNYEAQ come from the germline V gene. CDR3 amino acids: CASSFGRGSYEQYF. Here the CDR3 DNA reads TGTGCCAGCAGCTTTGGCAGGGGGTCCTACGAGCAGTACTTC.

This clonotype was observed a handful of times. The chain employs TRBV11-2 and TRBJ2-3; maybe TRBD2 (6 bases). V was trimmed by 6 bases and J by 4 bases, leaving 14 bases between them. The germline CDR1 and CDR2 sequences are SGHAT and FQNNGV. The CDR3 has 14 amino acids. CDR3 sequence reads: CASRIRGSADTQYF. The CDR3 region has the DNA TGTGCCAGCAGGATTCGGGGGAGTGCAGATACGCAGTATTTT.

This clonotype occurred many times. The rearrangement uses TRBV29-1 and TRBJ1-5; 8 nucleotides agree with TRBD1. V lost 2 bases, J lost 4 bases, and 1 base stayed unmatched. The CDR3 is 13 amino acids. Germline V gene data show CDR1 as SQVTM and CDR2 as ANQGSEA. The DNA of the CDR3 is TGCAGCGTTGAAACAGGGGGAAATCAGCCCCAGCATTTT. Protein: CSVETGGNQPQHF.

The chain employs TRBV29-1 and TRBJ2-2; no reliable D call. V was cut by 0 bases and J by 7 bases, with 18 bases left in between. The CDR3 is 16 residues long. Looked up from germline, CDR1 is SQVTM and CDR2 is ANQGSEA. The CDR3 DNA sequence: TGCAGCGTTGAAGACGGCAGAACAAGAGCAGGCGGGGAGCTGTTTTTT. Translated: CSVEDGRTRAGGELFF.

This clonotype was detected only a few times. V and J are TRBV5-1 and TRBJ2-7; 14 bases match TRBD2. This CDR3 has 16 residues. Trimming removed 0 bases from V and 6 bases from J; junction bases left unmatched: 5. Per germline, CDR1 SGHRS and CDR2 YFSETQ. For the CDR3, the DNA is TGCGCCAGCAGCTTGGCGGGACTAGCGGGGGCGGGCGAGCAGTACTTC. It is translated as CASSLAGLAGAGEQYF.

Ten or more counts support this clonotype. The chain has TRBV29-1 and TRBJ2-1; D is unclear. CDR3 length: 13 amino acids. The germline gives CDR1 SQVTM, CDR2 ANQGSEA. Trimming shortened V by 6 bases and J by 0 bases, and 9 bases separated the two germline ends. The CDR3 spells CSVPASSYNEQFF. CDR3 DNA: TGCAGCGTACCAGCGAGCTCCTACAATGAGCAGTTCTTC.

This clonotype was counted only a few times. The chain links TRBV25-1 to TRBJ1-6, with 8 bases lining up with TRBD1. This CDR3 comprises 15 residues. The V segment lost 1 base and the J segment 10 bases; nucleotides outside the gene matches: 6. Germline V gene data show CDR1 as MGHDK and CDR2 as SYGVNS. The CDR3 sequence is CASSELWTGKSPLHF. Here the CDR3 DNA reads TGTGCCAGCAGTGAATTATGGACAGGGAAGTCACCCCTCCACTTT. The full variable domain, in which reference TRBV25-1 and TRBJ1-6 provide the parts outside the CDR3, is EADIYQTPRYLVIGTGKKITLECSQTMGHDKMYWYQQDPGMELHLIHYSYGVNSTEKGDLSSESTVSRIRTEHFPLTLESARPSHTSQYLCASSELWTGKSPLHFGNGTRLTVT.

This rearrangement joins TRBV19 to TRBJ1-5, with a weak D call TRBD1 (5 bases). CDR1 is LNHDA and CDR2 is SQIVND in the germline V gene (reference sequence). The CDR3 totals 14 residues. Trimming cost V 7 bases and J 4 bases, with 14 bases left between them. CDR3 loop: CASMGRGENQPQHF. The CDR3 DNA is TGTGCCAGTATGGGACGGGGGGAAAATCAGCCCCAGCATTTT.

This clonotype has at least ten counts. J is TRBJ1-5 and V is TRBV12-3 or TRBV12-4; tentative D call: TRBD1 (6 bases). There are 14 residues in the CDR3. The ends were cut back, 1 base at V and 5 bases at J, with 9 bases in the middle. The CDR3 spells CASSLGRGYQPQHF. CDR3 in DNA: TGTGCCAGCAGTTTAGGCAGGGGATATCAGCCCCAGCATTTT.

This chain connects TRBV9 to TRBJ2-7; 7 nucleotides agree with TRBD1. CDR3 length: 16 amino acids. V shed 0 bases and J 0 bases; nucleotides not matched to a gene: 6. Germline V gene data show CDR1 as SGDLS and CDR2 as YYNGEE. The CDR3 reads CASSVAEGASSYEQYF. The CDR3 DNA sequence: TGTGCCAGCAGCGTAGCCGAGGGGGCCAGCTCCTACGAGCAGTACTTC.

This clonotype was recorded at least ten times. This chain joins TRBV7-2 and TRBJ2-7; D not resolved. The germline V gene encodes CDR1 SGHTA and CDR2 FQGNSA. This CDR3 has 14 residues. The ends were cut back, 5 bases at V and 1 base at J, with 12 bases in the middle. CDR3 in DNA: TGTGCCAGCAGCCAATTCGACAATTCCTACGAGCAGTACTTC. Amino acids: CASSQFDNSYEQYF.

This clonotype was seen ten or more times. The genes are TRBV21-1 and TRBJ2-4; the D call TRBD1 from the table was never checked on the DNA. TRBV21-1 is tagged as a pseudogene. The CDR3 extends over 19 amino acids. CDR3 amino acids: CASSKDKGTGHIAKNIQYF. The CDR3 DNA reads TGTGCCAGCAGCAAAGACAAGGGAACGGGGCATATAGCCAAAAACATTCAGTACTTC.

This clonotype was seen repeatedly, ten times or more. The rearrangement joins TRBV5-1 to TRBJ2-7, with D perhaps matching TRBD1 or TRBD2 (5 bases each). The V end lost 0 bases, the J end lost 3 bases, and 13 bases lay between the germline ends. The germline V gene encodes CDR1 SGHRS and CDR2 YFSETQ. The CDR3 runs 15 residues. Here the CDR3 DNA reads TGCGCCAGCAGCTTGGGTGGGGGATCAAACTACGAGCAGTACTTC. It specifies CASSLGGGSNYEQYF.

This clonotype was detected a few times. The rearrangement links TRBV30 to TRBJ1-5; D may be TRBD1 (5 bases). Trimming took 4 bases from V and 6 from J, leaving 13 bases between them. The germline V gene has CDR1 GTSNPN and CDR2 SVGIG (reference sequence). The CDR3 spans 13 residues. The CDR3 nucleotides read TGTGCCTGGAACCTACAGGAAAGTCAGCCCCAGCATTTT. It is translated as CAWNLQESQPQHF.

This clonotype was seen repeatedly, ten times or more. Because the CDR3's place on the DNA is in doubt, the DNA is left out and the CDR3 is given as listed by TCRdb. The chain carries TRBV7-5 and TRBJ2-7; the D call TRBD1 from the table was never checked on the DNA. TRBV7-5 is a recognized pseudogene. The CDR3 has 16 residues if both end residues are counted. The CDR3 loop reads CISVSEAWEQGCEQYF.

In this sample, this clonotype turned up many times. J is TRBJ2-6 and V is TRBV7-3; TRBD1 might be the D (6 bases). The CDR3 is made up of 17 amino acids. Trimming left V 4 bases short and J 2 bases short, with 15 bases between. Germline CDR1 and CDR2: SGHTA and FQGTGA. The CDR3 DNA sequence: TGTGCCAGCAGCTCCAACACAGGGCTGACTGGGGCCAACGTCCTGACTTTC. Protein sequence: CASSSNTGLTGANVLTF.

This clonotype appeared many times. The rearrangement uses TRBV6-2 or TRBV6-3 and TRBJ1-5, with 7 bases fitting TRBD1. V was clipped by 6 bases and J by 5 bases; unmatched bases: 7. Per the germline V gene, CDR1 is MNHEY and CDR2 is SVGEGT. The length of the CDR3 is 14 residues. In nucleotides, the CDR3 is TGTGCCAGCAGCCTCGACAGGGTGGATCAGCCCCAGCATTTT. As protein: CASSLDRVDQPQHF.

The V call is TRBV7-2, the J call TRBJ1-2; no clear D gene. V lost 3 bases to trimming and J lost 6 bases, with 8 bases between them. Germline CDR1 SGHTA, CDR2 FQGNSA. The CDR3 covers 12 residues. The CDR3, as DNA: TGTGCCAGCAGCTTTCAGCCCAATGGCTACACCTTC. Translating gives CASSFQPNGYTF.

This clonotype showed up many times. The rearrangement joins TRBV3-1 to TRBJ1-2; D gene uncertain. V lost 5 bases and J 2 bases, leaving 15 bases between the germline ends. Looked up from germline, CDR1 is LGHDT and CDR2 is YNNKEL (reference sequence). The CDR3 is made up of 15 amino acids. The CDR3 DNA is TGTGCCAGCAGCTACTGGTCCGGCCGCAACTATGGCTACACCTTC. Translating gives CASSYWSGRNYGYTF.

This clonotype showed up many times. This chain connects TRBV5-1 to TRBJ2-7, with D tentatively TRBD2 (5 bases). CDR3 length: 15 residues. V lost 0 bases and J 7 bases, leaving 17 bases between the germline ends. Germline values: CDR1 SGHRS, CDR2 YFSETQ. CDR3 region: CASSLEGTYRGEQYF. CDR3 DNA: TGCGCCAGCAGCTTGGAAGGAACGTACCGAGGGGAGCAGTACTTC.

This clonotype was observed at least ten times. V usage is TRBV7-2 and J usage is TRBJ2-3; 7 bases align to TRBD1. The CDR3 extends over 15 amino acids. The V gene's germline CDR1 is SGHTA and CDR2 FQGNSA. The trim removed 1 base at V and 3 bases at J, leaving 4 bases unmatched. CDR3 in amino acids: CASSLEGQKTDTQYF. The CDR3 coding sequence is TGTGCCAGCAGCTTAGAGGGACAGAAGACAGATACGCAGTATTTT.

In this sample, this clonotype turned up many times. The J gene is TRBJ1-5, the V gene TRBV6-1, with D maybe TRBD1 (5 bases). The CDR3 is 13 residues long. V shed 1 base and J shed 6 bases, with 7 bases lying between them. Germline CDR1 reads MNHNS; CDR2 reads SASEGT. The CDR3 DNA is TGTGCCAGCAGTGAAGATAGGGGTCAGCCCCAGCATTTT. As protein: CASSEDRGQPQHF.

V is TRBV20-1 and J is TRBJ2-1, with 7 bases fitting TRBD2. Germline trimming cut 2 bases from V and 12 bases from J; bases unmatched to any gene: 10. Germline CDR1 and CDR2: DFQATT and SNEGSKA (reference sequence). The CDR3 spans 13 residues. CDR3 DNA sequence: TGCAGTGCTAGAATTGTGAGCGGGAAGGGGCAGTTCTTC. Residues: CSARIVSGKGQFF.

This clonotype showed up just a few times. The chain carries TRBV20-1 and TRBJ1-1, with 8 bases that match TRBD1. CDR1 and CDR2 from the germline V gene are DFQATT and SNEGSKA (reference sequence). Trimming cost V 6 bases and J 0 bases; bases outside gene matches: 6. The CDR3 length is 14 residues. The CDR3 loop is CSAPDRVLNTEAFF. The CDR3 bases are TGCAGTGCCCCGGACAGGGTATTGAACACTGAAGCTTTCTTT.

DNA of the CDR3: TGCAGCGTTTCCGGCCTCCATACCTACGAGCAGTACTTC. Its protein is CSVSGLHTYEQYF. V and J are TRBV29-1 and TRBJ2-7; no definite D call. Deletions cut 5 bases from V and 2 bases from J, with 13 bases between. The CDR3 totals 13 residues. Germline V gives CDR1 SQVTM, CDR2 ANQGSEA.

The chain joins TRBV20-1 to TRBJ1-1, with TRBD1 identical over 8 bases. This CDR3 has 15 residues. Germline assignment: CDR1 DFQATT and CDR2 SNEGSKA (reference sequence). With 0 bases clipped from V and 5 bases from J, the junction kept 8 bases outside the gene matches. CDR3 region: CSARDDRGRKTEAFF. CDR3 sequence (DNA): TGCAGTGCTAGAGATGACAGGGGCCGGAAGACTGAAGCTTTCTTT.

On this clonotype: Since a much larger clone is just one base distant, this may be a read error. This chain connects TRBV7-2 to TRBJ1-2; the D gene is possibly TRBD1 (5 bases). Germline lookup yields CDR1 SGHTA and CDR2 FQGNSA. The CDR3 contains 14 residues. Between the trimmed V and J ends, which lost 2 bases and 10 bases, there was a span of 17 bases. CDR3 nucleotide sequence: TGTGCCAGCAGCTTATTTCCAGGGACTTTTGCCTACACCTTC. It yields the protein CASSLFPGTFAYTF.